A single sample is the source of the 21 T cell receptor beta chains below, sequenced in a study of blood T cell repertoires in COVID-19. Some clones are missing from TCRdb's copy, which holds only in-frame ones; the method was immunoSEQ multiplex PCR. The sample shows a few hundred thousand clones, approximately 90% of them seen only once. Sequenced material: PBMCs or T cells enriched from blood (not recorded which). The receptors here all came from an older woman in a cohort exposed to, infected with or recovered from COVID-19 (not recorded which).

The CDR3 coding sequence is TGTGCCAGCAGCTTGGTATCCAGGGGGCGGTCGGCAAATTATGGCTACACCTTC. Translation gives CASSLVSRGRSANYGYTF. The gene calls are TRBV5-4 and TRBJ1-2; 8 bases are shared with TRBD1. The CDR3 covers 18 residues. Germline V lookup: CDR1 SGHNT, CDR2 YYREEE (reference sequence). Trimming removed 0 bases from V and 5 bases from J; junction bases left unmatched: 15. Using reference TRBV5-4 and TRBJ1-2 for the parts outside the CDR3, the full variable domain is ETGVTQSPTHLIKTRGQQVTLRCSSQSGHNTVSWYQQALGQGPQFIFQYYREEENGRGNFPPRFSGLQFPNYSSELNVNALELDDSALYLCASSLVSRGRSANYGYTFGSGTRLTVV.

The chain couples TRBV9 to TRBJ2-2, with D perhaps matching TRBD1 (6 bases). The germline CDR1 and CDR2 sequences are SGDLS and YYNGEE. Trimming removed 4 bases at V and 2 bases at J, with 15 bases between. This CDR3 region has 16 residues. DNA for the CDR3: TGTGCCAGCAGCCGAGACCAGGGGACAAACACCGGGGAGCTGTTTTTT. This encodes CASSRDQGTNTGELFF.

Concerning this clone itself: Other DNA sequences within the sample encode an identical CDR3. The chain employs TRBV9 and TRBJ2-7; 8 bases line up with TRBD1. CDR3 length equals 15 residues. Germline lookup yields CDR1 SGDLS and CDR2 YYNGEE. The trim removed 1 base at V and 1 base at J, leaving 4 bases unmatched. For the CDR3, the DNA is TGTGCCAGCAGCGTAACGGGGACAGGTTCCTACGAGCAGTACTTC. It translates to CASSVTGTGSYEQYF.

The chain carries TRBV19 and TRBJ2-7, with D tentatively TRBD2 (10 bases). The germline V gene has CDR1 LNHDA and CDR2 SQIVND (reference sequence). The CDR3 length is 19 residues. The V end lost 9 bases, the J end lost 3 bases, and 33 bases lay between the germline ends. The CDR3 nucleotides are TGTGCCAGCCACGAAAACCGGGACAGGGAACTAGCGGGGCGCTACGAGCAGTACTTC. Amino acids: CASHENRDRELAGRYEQYF.

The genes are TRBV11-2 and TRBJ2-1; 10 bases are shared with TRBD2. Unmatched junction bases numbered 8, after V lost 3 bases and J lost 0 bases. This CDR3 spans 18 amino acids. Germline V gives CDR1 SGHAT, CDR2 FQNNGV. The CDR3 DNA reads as TGTGCCAGCAGCTTCCCCAGGACTAGCGGCTACTCCTACAATGAGCAGTTCTTC. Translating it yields CASSFPRTSGYSYNEQFF.

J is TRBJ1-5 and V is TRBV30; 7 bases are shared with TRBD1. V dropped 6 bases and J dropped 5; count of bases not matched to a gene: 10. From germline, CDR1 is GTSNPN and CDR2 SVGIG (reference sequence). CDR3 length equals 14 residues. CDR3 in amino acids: CACQRDSRDQPQHF. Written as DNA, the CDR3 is TGTGCCTGCCAGAGGGACAGTCGGGATCAGCCCCAGCATTTT.

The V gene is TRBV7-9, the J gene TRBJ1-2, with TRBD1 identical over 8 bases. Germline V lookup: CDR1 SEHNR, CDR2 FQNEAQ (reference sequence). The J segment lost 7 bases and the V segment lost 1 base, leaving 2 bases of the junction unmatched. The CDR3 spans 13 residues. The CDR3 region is CASSLVDRGGYTF. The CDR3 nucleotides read TGTGCCAGCAGCTTAGTCGACAGGGGTGGCTACACCTTC.

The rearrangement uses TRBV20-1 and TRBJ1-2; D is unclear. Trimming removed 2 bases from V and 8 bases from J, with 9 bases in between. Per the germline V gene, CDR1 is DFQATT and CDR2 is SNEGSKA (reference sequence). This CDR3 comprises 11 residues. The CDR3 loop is CSARTSPGYTF. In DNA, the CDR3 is TGCAGTGCTAGAACTTCCCCCGGCTACACCTTC.

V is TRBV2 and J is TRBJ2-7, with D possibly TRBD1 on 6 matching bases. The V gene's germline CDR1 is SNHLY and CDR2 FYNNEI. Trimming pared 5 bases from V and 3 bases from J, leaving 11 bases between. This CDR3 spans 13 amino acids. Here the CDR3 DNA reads TGTGCCAGCAGTCTGACAGGCGGCTACGAGCAGTACTTC. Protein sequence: CASSLTGGYEQYF.

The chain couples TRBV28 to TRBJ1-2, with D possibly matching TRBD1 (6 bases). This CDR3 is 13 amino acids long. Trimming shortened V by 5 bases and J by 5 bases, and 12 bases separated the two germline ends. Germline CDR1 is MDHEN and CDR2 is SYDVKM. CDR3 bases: TGTGCCAGCAGTCCCGGGACATCGTATGGCTACACCTTC. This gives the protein CASSPGTSYGYTF.

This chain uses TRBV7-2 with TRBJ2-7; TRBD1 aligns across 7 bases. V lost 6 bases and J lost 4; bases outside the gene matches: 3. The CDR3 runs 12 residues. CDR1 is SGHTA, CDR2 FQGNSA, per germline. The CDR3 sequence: CASRRDSYEQYF. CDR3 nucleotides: TGTGCCAGCAGGAGGGACAGTTACGAGCAGTACTTC.

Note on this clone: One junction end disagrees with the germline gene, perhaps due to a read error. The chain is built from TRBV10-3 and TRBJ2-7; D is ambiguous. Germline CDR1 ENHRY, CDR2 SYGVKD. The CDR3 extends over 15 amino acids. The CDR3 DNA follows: TGTGCCATCAGTGAGGCTAGTGGTAACTCCCACGAGCAGTACTTC. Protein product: CAISEASGNSHEQYF.

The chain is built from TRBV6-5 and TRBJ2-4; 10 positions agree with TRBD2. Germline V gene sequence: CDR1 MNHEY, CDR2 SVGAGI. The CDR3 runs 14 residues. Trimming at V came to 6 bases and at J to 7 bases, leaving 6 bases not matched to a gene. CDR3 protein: CASSASGSGNIQYF. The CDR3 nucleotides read TGTGCCAGCAGCGCTAGCGGGAGTGGGAACATTCAGTACTTC.

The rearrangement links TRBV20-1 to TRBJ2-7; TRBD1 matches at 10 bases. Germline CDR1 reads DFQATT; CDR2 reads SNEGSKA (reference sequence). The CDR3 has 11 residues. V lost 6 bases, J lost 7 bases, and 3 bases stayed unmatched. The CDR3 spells CSAGTGEEQYF. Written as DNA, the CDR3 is TGCAGTGCCGGGACAGGGGAAGAGCAGTACTTC.

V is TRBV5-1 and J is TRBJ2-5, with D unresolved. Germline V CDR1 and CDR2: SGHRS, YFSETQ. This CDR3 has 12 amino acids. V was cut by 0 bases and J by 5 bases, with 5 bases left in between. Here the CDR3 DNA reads TGCGCCAGCAGCTTGGCCTCGGAGACCCAGTACTTC. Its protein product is CASSLASETQYF.

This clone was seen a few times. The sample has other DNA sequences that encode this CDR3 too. The CDR3 sequence is CASSPSSYEQYF. In DNA form, the CDR3 reads TGTGCCAGCTCACCGAGCTCCTACGAGCAGTACTTC. The chain uses TRBV18 and TRBJ2-7, with D unclear. Trimming shortened V by 3 bases and J by 0 bases, and 3 bases separated the two germline ends. Germline assignment: CDR1 KGHSH and CDR2 LQKENI. The CDR3 runs to 12 residues. Variable domain in full (rest from reference TRBV18 and TRBJ2-7): NAGVMQNPRHLVRRRGQEARLRCSPMKGHSHVYWYRQLPEEGLKFMVYLQKENIIDESGMPKERFSAEFPKEGPSILRIQQVVRGDSAAYFCASSPSSYEQYFGPGTRLTVT.

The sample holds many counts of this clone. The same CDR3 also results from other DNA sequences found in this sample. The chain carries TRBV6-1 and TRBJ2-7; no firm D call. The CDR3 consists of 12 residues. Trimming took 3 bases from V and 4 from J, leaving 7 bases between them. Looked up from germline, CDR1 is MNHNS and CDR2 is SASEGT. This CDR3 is CASSELRYEQYF. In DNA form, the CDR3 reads TGTGCCAGCAGTGAGTTGAGGTACGAGCAGTACTTC.

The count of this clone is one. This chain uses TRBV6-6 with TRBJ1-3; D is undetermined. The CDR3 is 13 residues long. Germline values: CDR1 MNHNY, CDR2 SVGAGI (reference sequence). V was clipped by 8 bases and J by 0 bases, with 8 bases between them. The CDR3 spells CASGAISGNTIYF. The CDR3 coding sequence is TGTGCCAGCGGAGCCATCTCTGGAAACACCATATATTTT.

The CDR3 bases are TGTGCCAGCAGCCCGGGACTAGAGCTAAATGAGCAGTTCTTC. It translates to CASSPGLELNEQFF. The gene calls are TRBV5-4 and TRBJ2-1, with TRBD2 matching over 8 bases. Germline lookup yields CDR1 SGHNT and CDR2 YYREEE (reference sequence). V lost 4 bases to trimming and J lost 7 bases; unmatched junction nucleotides: 7. The CDR3 extends over 14 amino acids.

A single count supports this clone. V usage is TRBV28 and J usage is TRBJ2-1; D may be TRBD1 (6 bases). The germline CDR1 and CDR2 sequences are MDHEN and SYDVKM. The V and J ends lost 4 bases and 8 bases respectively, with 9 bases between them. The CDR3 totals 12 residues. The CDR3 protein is CASSSRTDEQFF. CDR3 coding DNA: TGTGCCAGCAGTTCACGGACAGATGAGCAGTTCTTC. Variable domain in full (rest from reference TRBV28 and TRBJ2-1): DVKVTQSSRYLVKRTGEKVFLECVQDMDHENMFWYRQDPGLGLRLIYFSYDVKMKEKGDIPEGYSVSREKKERFSLILESASTNQTSMYLCASSSRTDEQFFGPGTRLTVL.

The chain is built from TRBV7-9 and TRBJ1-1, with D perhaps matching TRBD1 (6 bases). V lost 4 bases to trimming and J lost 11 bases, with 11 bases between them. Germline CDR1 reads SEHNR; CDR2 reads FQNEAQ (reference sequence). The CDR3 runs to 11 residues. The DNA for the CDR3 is TGTGCCAGCAGCTCTACAGGGTCCGCTTTCTTT. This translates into CASSSTGSAFF.